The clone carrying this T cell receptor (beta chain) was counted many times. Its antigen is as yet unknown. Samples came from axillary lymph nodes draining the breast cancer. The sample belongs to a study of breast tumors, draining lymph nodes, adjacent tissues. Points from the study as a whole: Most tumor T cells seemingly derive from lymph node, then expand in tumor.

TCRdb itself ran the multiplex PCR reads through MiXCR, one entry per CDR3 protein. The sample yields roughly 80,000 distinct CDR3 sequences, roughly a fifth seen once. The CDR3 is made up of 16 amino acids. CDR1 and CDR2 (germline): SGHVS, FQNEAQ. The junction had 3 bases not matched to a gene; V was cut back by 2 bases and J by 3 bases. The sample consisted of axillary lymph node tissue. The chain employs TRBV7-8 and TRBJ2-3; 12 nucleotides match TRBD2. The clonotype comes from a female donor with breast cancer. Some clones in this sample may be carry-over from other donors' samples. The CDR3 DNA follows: TGTGCCAGCAGCTTAAAAACTAGCGGGAGGACAGATACGCAGTATTTT. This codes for CASSLKTSGRTDTQYF.